The sequence of this T cell receptor beta chain was determined in a study of T cell responses to AZD1222 COVID-19 vaccine. Whole-study results and caveats: Researchers report vaccine-associated CD4 TCRs spanning spike, with dominance at 160-218 and 743-854.

Measured with immunoSEQ multiplex PCR; TCRdb has only the in-frame clones, and not every one. Here the sample spans roughly 110,000 clones, about 90% being singletons. This CDR3 spans 16 amino acids. CDR1 is KGHSH, CDR2 LQKENI, per germline. Trimming cost V 8 bases and J 1 base, with 15 bases left between them. Note on this clone: What it binds is not known.

The receptor's source is an adult who received the AZD1222 COVID-19 vaccine. Specimen: peripheral blood, collected 28 days after the second AZD1222 dose. This rearrangement joins TRBV18 to TRBJ1-6, with D perhaps TRBD1 (6 bases). Here the CDR3 DNA reads TGTGCCAGCGCCTACAGGGTAGGGTCCTATAATTCACCCCTCCACTTT. The encoded protein is CASAYRVGSYNSPLHF.